The 22 T cell receptor beta chains in this list originate from one sample, sequenced in a study of regulatory T cells in long-lasting Graves disease. Investigators prepared the TCR beta libraries by applying iRepertoire HTBI primers and Arm-PCR of CDR3 regions. TCRdb re-analysed the multiplex PCR reads in MiXCR, keeping a single row per CDR3 protein. There are about 400,000 distinct CDR3 sequences in the sample; around 20% occur only once, and around 20% lies in the top ten. Time point described: persistent/refractory GD, antithyroid drugs over 5 years with positive TRAb. RNA from PBMCs was the source of the TCR library. The sequences come from peripheral blood mononuclear cells (PBMCs), collected when the disease was refractory, from a patient treated with antithyroid drugs. Receptors originate from a female donor with Graves disease.

The chain links TRBV28 to TRBJ2-7; no clear D gene. This CDR3 has 13 amino acids. Looked up from germline, CDR1 is MDHEN and CDR2 is SYDVKM. Trimming took 3 bases from V and 2 from J, leaving 8 bases between them. The CDR3 sequence is CASSLISPYEQYF. DNA of the CDR3: TGTGCCAGCAGTTTGATCTCGCCCTACGAGCAGTACTTC.

V usage is TRBV30 and J usage is TRBJ2-7; D gene uncertain. The CDR3 runs 12 residues. Germline CDR1 GTSNPN, CDR2 SVGIG (reference sequence). V lost 3 bases and J lost 7, with 13 bases in between. CDR3 nucleotide sequence: TGTGCCTGGAGGATTTTTGGCCCGGAGCAGTACTTC. Translating it yields CAWRIFGPEQYF.

The rearrangement links TRBV4-1 to TRBJ2-7; D gene unclear. The CDR3 is 16 amino acids. V lost 1 base and J 0 bases, leaving 13 bases between the germline ends. The germline V gene has CDR1 MGHRA and CDR2 YSYEKL. The CDR3 here is CASSQVSYSASYEQYF. The CDR3 DNA reads as TGCGCCAGCAGCCAAGTGTCCTACAGTGCCTCCTACGAGCAGTACTTC.

This clonotype has more than one count but fewer than ten. The V and J genes are TRBV7-2 and TRBJ1-4, with 7 bases lining up with TRBD1. Germline assignment: CDR1 SGHTA and CDR2 FQGNSA. The CDR3 spans 17 residues. The ends lost 1 base at V and 4 bases at J; junction bases unmatched: 9. The DNA of the CDR3 is TGTGCCAGCAGCTTAGGGCCCCAGGGGGGAATTAATGAAAAACTGTTTTTT. Encoded protein: CASSLGPQGGINEKLFF.

This clonotype occurred a few times. Here the CDR3 DNA reads TGTGCCAGCAGTTGGGGGGGGGGGTACACTGAAGCTTTCTTT. This gives the protein CASSWGGGYTEAFF. The chain has TRBV27 and TRBJ1-1; weak D call: TRBD1 (5 bases). Trimming cost V 4 bases and J 3 bases, with 12 bases left between them. This CDR3 is 14 amino acids long. The germline V gene encodes CDR1 MNHEY and CDR2 SMNVEV (reference sequence).

V usage is TRBV15 and J usage is TRBJ1-2; D uncertain. Per germline, CDR1 LNHNV and CDR2 YYDKDF (reference sequence). The CDR3 extends over 14 amino acids. V dropped 1 base and J dropped 0 bases, with 6 bases sitting between them. The CDR3 sequence is CATSRGDTNYGYTF. For the CDR3, the DNA is TGTGCCACCAGCAGAGGGGATACTAACTATGGCTACACCTTC.

This clonotype turned up a few times. This chain joins TRBV20-1 and TRBJ2-5; a possible D gene is TRBD2 (6 bases). The CDR3 covers 16 residues. Between the trimmed V and J ends, which lost 0 bases and 4 bases, there was a span of 18 bases. Germline lookup yields CDR1 DFQATT and CDR2 SNEGSKA (reference sequence). DNA of the CDR3: TGCAGTGCTAGAGATCCCGTCGGGAGCTTCCGAGAGACCCAGTACTTC. Its translation is CSARDPVGSFRETQYF.

In this sample, this clonotype turned up a few times. V usage is TRBV18 and J usage is TRBJ1-1, with a tentative D call TRBD1 (5 bases). Germline CDR1 reads KGHSH; CDR2 reads LQKENI. Trimming removed 1 base from V and 6 bases from J, with 12 bases in between. This CDR3 contains 14 residues. The CDR3 is CASSPLGHGAEAFF. As DNA, the CDR3 is TGTGCCAGCTCACCACTCGGACACGGGGCTGAAGCTTTCTTT.

This clonotype showed up just a few times. The chain is built from TRBV6-2 or TRBV6-3 and TRBJ2-7; maybe TRBD1 (6 bases). V lost 8 bases, J lost 7 bases, and 12 bases lay in between. This CDR3 has 11 residues. The germline V gene has CDR1 MNHEY and CDR2 SVGEGT. The CDR3 sequence: CASGPGTEQYF. Written as DNA, the CDR3 is TGTGCCAGCGGCCCCGGGACAGAGCAGTACTTC.

The sample holds many counts of this clonotype. The junction and the germline gene differ at one end; a read error may be behind it. The V gene is TRBV3-1, the J gene TRBJ1-1; D gene uncertain. The germline CDR1 and CDR2 sequences are LGHDT and YNNKEL (reference sequence). This CDR3 spans 13 amino acids. CDR3 amino acids: CASSQVRDTEAFF. In DNA, the CDR3 is TGCGCCAGCAGCCAAGTGAGGGACACTGAAGCTTTCTTT. The full variable domain, its missing parts supplied by reference TRBV3-1 and TRBJ1-1, is DTAVSQTPKYLVTQMGNDKSIKCEQNLGHDTMYWYKQDSKKFLKIMFSYNNKELIINETVPNRFSPKSPDKAHLNLHINSLELGDSAVYFCASSQVRDTEAFFGQGTRLTVV.

There are many counts of this clonotype. The rearrangement joins TRBV12-3 or TRBV12-4 to TRBJ2-7; D is possibly TRBD2 (5 bases). The CDR3 length is 14 residues. V lost 6 bases and J lost 9, with 21 bases in between. The CDR3: CASSNPPAEDTQYF. The CDR3 coding sequence is TGTGCCAGCAGCAACCCGCCAGCGGAAGATACGCAGTACTTC.

The chain joins TRBV4-3 to TRBJ1-5; tentative D call: TRBD1 (6 bases). The V end was cut by 1 base, the J end by 1 base, with 11 bases between. The CDR3 totals 16 residues. Per germline, CDR1 LGHNA and CDR2 YSLEER. DNA of the CDR3: TGCGCCAGCAGCCAAGCGCACAGGGTGAGCAATCAGCCCCAGCATTTT. The encoded protein is CASSQAHRVSNQPQHF.

This clonotype was detected only a few times. Written as DNA, the CDR3 is TGTGCCAGCAGCTTCACCAACTACGAGCAGTACTTC. Protein sequence: CASSFTNYEQYF. The chain is built from TRBV7-8 and TRBJ2-7; D gene unclear. The V gene lost 3 bases and the J gene lost 3 bases, with 6 bases spanning the gap. The germline CDR1 and CDR2 sequences are SGHVS and FQNEAQ. This CDR3 is 12 amino acids long.

This chain joins TRBV12-3 or TRBV12-4 and TRBJ2-2; 10 nucleotides match TRBD2. Trimming at V came to 7 bases and at J to 4 bases, leaving 6 bases not matched to a gene. This CDR3 is built from 15 residues. The CDR3 spells CASTPSGSGTGELFF. The CDR3, as DNA: TGTGCCAGCACCCCTAGCGGGAGCGGCACCGGGGAGCTGTTTTTT.

This rearrangement joins TRBV20-1 to TRBJ2-7, with D possibly being TRBD2 (5 bases). Trimming left V 0 bases short and J 2 bases short, with 14 bases between. The germline V gene has CDR1 DFQATT and CDR2 SNEGSKA (reference sequence). This CDR3 is 15 amino acids long. The CDR3 protein is CSARDLASGPYEQYF. As DNA, the CDR3 is TGCAGTGCTAGAGATCTTGCCAGCGGACCCTACGAGCAGTACTTC.

This clonotype was observed a handful of times. The rearrangement uses TRBV15 and TRBJ1-1, with a weak D call TRBD1 (5 bases). This CDR3 has 12 amino acids. CDR1 and CDR2 from the germline V gene are LNHNV and YYDKDF (reference sequence). Trimming took 4 bases from V and 6 from J, leaving 9 bases between them. The chain's CDR3 is CATSITGAEAFF. The CDR3 DNA reads TGTGCCACCAGCATAACAGGCGCTGAAGCTTTCTTT.

This clonotype was seen more than once but under ten times. This chain uses TRBV5-5 with TRBJ1-2; TRBD1 aligns across 7 bases. V was pared by 3 bases and J by 4 bases, with 12 bases of the junction left unmatched. The germline gives CDR1 SGHKS, CDR2 YYEKEE (reference sequence). The CDR3 covers 16 residues. The CDR3 coding sequence is TGTGCCAGCAGCTCCCCCCCAGGGGGTGGTACCTATGGCTACACCTTC. Its translation is CASSSPPGGGTYGYTF.

This clonotype was detected ten times or more. The chain recombines TRBV12-3 or TRBV12-4 with TRBJ2-6; D is uncertain. The CDR3 is made up of 14 amino acids. The V end lost 5 bases, the J end lost 0 bases, and 5 bases lay between the germline ends. CDR3 DNA sequence: TGTGCCAGCAGTCCCGTCTCTGGGGCCAACGTCCTGACTTTC. Protein product: CASSPVSGANVLTF.

This clonotype turned up a few times. This rearrangement joins TRBV6-1 to TRBJ2-7, with unresolved D. The V gene lost 5 bases and the J gene lost 0 bases, with 8 bases spanning the gap. Looked up from germline, CDR1 is MNHNS and CDR2 is SASEGT. The CDR3 spans 13 residues. The CDR3 coding sequence is TGTGCCAGCAGTCCACACTACTCCTACGAGCAGTACTTC. It yields the protein CASSPHYSYEQYF.

The V gene is TRBV5-1, the J gene TRBJ2-5; 8 bases fit TRBD1. The DNA end favors TRBJ2-1, so the J call may be wrong. CDR3 size: 14 residues. Germline values: CDR1 SGHRS, CDR2 YFSETQ. CDR3 protein: CASSSSDRAREQFF. The CDR3 DNA reads TGCGCCAGCAGCTCCTCGGACAGGGCCAGGGAGCAGTTCTTC.

CDR3 in DNA: TGTGCCAGTAGTATACGGGAGTTTGCGGGGGTTGCTTCTGGGGCCAACGTCCTGACTTTC. Protein product: CASSIREFAGVASGANVLTF. The V gene is TRBV19, the J gene TRBJ2-6; TRBD2 matches 7 bases. Germline assignment: CDR1 LNHDA and CDR2 SQIVND (reference sequence). Unmatched junction bases numbered 14, after V lost 2 bases and J lost 1 base. The CDR3 is made up of 20 amino acids. Variable domain in full (rest from reference TRBV19 and TRBJ2-6): DGGITQSPKYLFRKEGQNVTLSCEQNLNHDAMYWYRQDPGQGLRLIYYSQIVNDFQKGDIAEGYSVSREKKESFPLTVTSAQKNPTAFYLCASSIREFAGVASGANVLTFGAGSRLTVL.

Remarks on this clonotype: A read error is possible here, since a much larger clone lies one base away. The chain links TRBV12-3 or TRBV12-4 to TRBJ1-2; D not certain. The CDR3 totals 12 residues. V lost 6 bases to trimming and J lost 7 bases, with 12 bases between them. The CDR3 bases are TGTGCCAGCAGAGGGATAGCCACTGGCTACACCTTC. Amino acids: CASRGIATGYTF.